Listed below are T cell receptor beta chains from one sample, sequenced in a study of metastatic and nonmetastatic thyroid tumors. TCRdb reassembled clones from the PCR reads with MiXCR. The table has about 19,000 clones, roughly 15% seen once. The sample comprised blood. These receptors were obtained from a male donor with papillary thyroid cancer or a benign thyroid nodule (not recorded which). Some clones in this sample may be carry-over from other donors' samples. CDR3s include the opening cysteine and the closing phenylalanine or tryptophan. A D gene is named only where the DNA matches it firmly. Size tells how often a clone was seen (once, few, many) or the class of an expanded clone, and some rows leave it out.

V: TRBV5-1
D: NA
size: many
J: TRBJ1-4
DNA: TGCGCCAGCAGCTTGGGAGGTCTGGATGAAAAACTGTTTTTT
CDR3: CASSLGGLDEKLFF

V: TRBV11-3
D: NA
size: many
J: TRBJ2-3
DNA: TGTGCCAGCACCTCTATGGGACTTAGCACAGATACGCAGTATTTT
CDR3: CASTSMGLSTDTQYF

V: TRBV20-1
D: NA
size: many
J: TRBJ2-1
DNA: TGCAGTGCTAGCGCCGGCGCGGAATTAAACAATGAGCAGTTCTTC
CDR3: CSASAGAELNNEQFF

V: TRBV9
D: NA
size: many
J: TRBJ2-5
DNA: TGTGCCAGCAGCGTAGGGTCAGGGTCCCAGGGCTTGACCCAGTACTTC
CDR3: CASSVGSGSQGLTQYF

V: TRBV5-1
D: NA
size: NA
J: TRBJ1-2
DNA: TGCGCAAGCGGGGAGGTTTTCGCATCCCGGGGCTACACCTTC
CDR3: CASGEVFASRGYTF

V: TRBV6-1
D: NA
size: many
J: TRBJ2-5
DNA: TGTGCCAGCAGTCCTGAACCCTCAGAGACCCAGTACTTC
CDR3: CASSPEPSETQYF

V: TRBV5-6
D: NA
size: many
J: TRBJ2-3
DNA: TGTGCCAGCAGCTTGGCATCTGTTAGCACAGATACGCAGTATTTT
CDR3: CASSLASVSTDTQYF

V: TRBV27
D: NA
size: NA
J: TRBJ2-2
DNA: TGTGCCAGCAGTTTAAGTGCCACCGGGGAGCTGTTTTTT
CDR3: CASSLSATGELFF

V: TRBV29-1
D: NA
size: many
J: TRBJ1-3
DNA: TGCAGCGTTGCCGCCGGGACAGGAAACACCATATATTTT
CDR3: CSVAAGTGNTIYF

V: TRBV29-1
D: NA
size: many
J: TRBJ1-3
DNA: TGCAGCGTTGAAGAATTCTCTGGAAACACCATATATTTT
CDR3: CSVEEFSGNTIYF

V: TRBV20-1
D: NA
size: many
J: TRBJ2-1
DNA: TGCAGTGCTAGTGAGACTAGGATTTTGCATGAGCAGTTCTTC
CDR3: CSASETRILHEQFF

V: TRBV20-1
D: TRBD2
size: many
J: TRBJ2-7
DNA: TGCAGTGCCAGAGCGGGAGCACGGGAGCAGTACTTC
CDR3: CSARAGAREQYF

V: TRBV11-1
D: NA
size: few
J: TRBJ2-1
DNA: TGTGCCAGCAGCTTGACAGAGCAGTTCTTC
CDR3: CASSLTEQFF

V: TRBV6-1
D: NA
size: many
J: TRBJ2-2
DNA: TGTGCCAGCCTGCTAAGACAGACCGGGGAGCTGTTTTTT
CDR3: CASLLRQTGELFF

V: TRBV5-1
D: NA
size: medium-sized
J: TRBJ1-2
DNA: TGCGCCAGCAGCTTGAATGGGGAGACGATCTATGGCTACACCTTC
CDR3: CASSLNGETIYGYTF

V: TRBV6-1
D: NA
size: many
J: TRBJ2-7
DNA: TGTGCCAGCAGTCCTCTGGGCAGGTTCAACGAGCAGTACTTC
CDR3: CASSPLGRFNEQYF

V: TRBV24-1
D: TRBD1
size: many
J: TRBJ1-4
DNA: TGTGCCACCAGTGATGCCGGGACAGCAACTAATGAAAAACTGTTTTTT
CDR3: CATSDAGTATNEKLFF

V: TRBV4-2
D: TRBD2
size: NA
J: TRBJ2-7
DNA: TGTGCCAGCAGCCAAGATGATAGCGGGAGCTCCTACGAGCAGTACTTC
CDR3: CASSQDDSGSSYEQYF

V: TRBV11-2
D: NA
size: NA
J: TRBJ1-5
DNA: TGTGCCAGCAGCCGGGGAGGGCTGCGGCAGCCCCAGCATTTT
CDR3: CASSRGGLRQPQHF

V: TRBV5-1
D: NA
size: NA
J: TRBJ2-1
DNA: TGCGCCAGCAGCTTGGTATTGGGTAATTACAATGAGCAGTTCTTC
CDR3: CASSLVLGNYNEQFF

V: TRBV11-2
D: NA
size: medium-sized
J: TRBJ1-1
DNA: TGTGCCATTCCAAAGGGGTCGGCAGGTGGCACTGAAGCTTTCTTT
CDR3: CAIPKGSAGGTEAFF

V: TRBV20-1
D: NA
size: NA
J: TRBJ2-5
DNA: TGCAGTGCTAGACCCTACTTTGAGGTAGGGGAAAACTTC
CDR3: CSARPYFEVGENF

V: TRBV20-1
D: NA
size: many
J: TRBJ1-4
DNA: TGCAGTGCTAGAGATCGCACAGCAGGGGATGAAAAACTGTTTTTT
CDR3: CSARDRTAGDEKLFF

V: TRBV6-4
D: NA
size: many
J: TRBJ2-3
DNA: TGTGCCAGCAGTGGGGGACAAAGCACAGATACGCAGTATTTT
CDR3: CASSGGQSTDTQYF

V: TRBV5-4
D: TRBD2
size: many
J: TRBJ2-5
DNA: TGTGCCAGCAGCTTGGCGGGCGGGAGCGGGGAGACCCAGTACTTC
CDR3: CASSLAGGSGETQYF

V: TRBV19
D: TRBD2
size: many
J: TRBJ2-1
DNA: TGTGCCAGTAGTATAGCGGGAGGGACCTACAATGAGCAGTTCTTC
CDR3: CASSIAGGTYNEQFF

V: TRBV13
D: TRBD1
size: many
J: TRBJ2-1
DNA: TGTGCCAGCAGCTTAGGCCTACGCCCGACAGGGGATGAGCAGTTCTTC
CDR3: CASSLGLRPTGDEQFF

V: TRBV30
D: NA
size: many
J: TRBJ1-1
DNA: TGTGCCTGGAGTGCCGGGAATATTTGGGCTTTCTTT
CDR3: CAWSAGNIWAFF

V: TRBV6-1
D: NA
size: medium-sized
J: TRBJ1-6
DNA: TGTGCCAGCAGTGAATTTTCACCCCTCCACTTT
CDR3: CASSEFSPLHF

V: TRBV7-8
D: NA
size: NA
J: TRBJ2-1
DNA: TGTGCCAGCAGCTTAGGGATTGTGCCGACGCAGTTCTTC
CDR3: CASSLGIVPTQFF

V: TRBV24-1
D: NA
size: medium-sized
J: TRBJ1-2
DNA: TGTGCCACCAGTGATTTGCTCGGGCATCACTATGGCTACACCTTC
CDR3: CATSDLLGHHYGYTF

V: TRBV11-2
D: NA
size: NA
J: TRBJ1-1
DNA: TGTGCCAGCAGCTTAGGCAGATCTACTGAAGCTTTCTTT
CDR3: CASSLGRSTEAFF

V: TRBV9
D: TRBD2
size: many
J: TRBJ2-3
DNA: TGTGCCAGCAGCGTAGGTGGCGGGAGGGCCACAGATACGCAGTATTTT
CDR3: CASSVGGGRATDTQYF

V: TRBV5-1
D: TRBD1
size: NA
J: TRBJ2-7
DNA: TGCGCCAGCAGCTGGGGACAGGGGGCCAACGAGCAGTACTTC
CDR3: CASSWGQGANEQYF

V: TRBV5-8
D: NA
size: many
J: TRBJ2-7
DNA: TGTGCCAGCAGTTTGAGGGACCGCCCCTACGAGCAGTACTTC
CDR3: CASSLRDRPYEQYF

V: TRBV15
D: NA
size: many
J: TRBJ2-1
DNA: TGTGCCACCAGCAGAGACAGGGGAGCTTACAATGAGCAGTTCTTC
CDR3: CATSRDRGAYNEQFF